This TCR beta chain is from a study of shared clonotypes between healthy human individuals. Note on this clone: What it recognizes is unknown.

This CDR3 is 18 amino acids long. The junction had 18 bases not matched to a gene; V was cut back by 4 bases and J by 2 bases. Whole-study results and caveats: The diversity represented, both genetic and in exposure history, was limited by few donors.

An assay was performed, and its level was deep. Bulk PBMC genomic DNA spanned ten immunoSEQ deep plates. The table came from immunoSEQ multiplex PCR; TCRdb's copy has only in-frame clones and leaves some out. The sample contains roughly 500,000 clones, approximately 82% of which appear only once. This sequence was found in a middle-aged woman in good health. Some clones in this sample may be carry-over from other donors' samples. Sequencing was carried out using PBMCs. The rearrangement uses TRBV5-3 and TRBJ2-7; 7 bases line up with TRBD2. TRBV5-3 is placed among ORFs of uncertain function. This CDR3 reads CARSRGFLAGDFTYEQYF. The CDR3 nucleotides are TGTGCCAGAAGCCGGGGGTTTTTGGCGGGAGACTTCACCTACGAGCAGTACTTC.